This is a list of T cell receptor beta chains from one sample in a study of blood T cell repertoires in COVID-19. The assay was immunoSEQ multiplex PCR, and TCRdb's table has in-frame clones only and misses some. There are a few hundred thousand clones in the sample; around 86% occur only once, and approximately 7.2% lies in the top ten. The sample taken for sequencing was peripheral blood. These receptor sequences come from a woman in her 70s with active or convalescent COVID-19. Both conserved end residues are part of each CDR3. The order of the fields is D gene, clone size, J gene, V gene, CDR3 protein, CDR3 DNA. D genes are given only for firm matches. Clone sizes are given selectively: once, few, many, or a class where the clone is expanded.

. | . | TRBJ1-4 | TRBV3-1/TRBV3-2 | CASRTRGNNEKLFF | TGTGCCAGCAGAACAAGGGGGAACAATGAAAAACTGTTTTTT
TRBD2 | . | TRBJ2-7 | TRBV4-3 | CASSQGGGGGYEQYF | TGCGCCAGCAGCCAGGGTGGGGGGGGAGGCTACGAGCAGTACTTC
. | . | TRBJ1-1 | TRBV7-9 | CASSLAWGDTEAFF | TGTGCCAGCAGCTTAGCATGGGGGGACACTGAAGCTTTCTTT
TRBD1 | . | TRBJ2-2 | TRBV10-3 | CAISPGQEAAGELFF | TGTGCCATCAGCCCGGGACAGGAGGCGGCCGGGGAGCTGTTTTTT
. | . | TRBJ1-5 | TRBV7-2 | CASSFTRQPQHF | TGTGCCAGCAGCTTCACGAGGCAGCCCCAGCATTTT
TRBD1 | . | TRBJ1-6 | TRBV4-1 | CASSQLGPTGTNSPLHF | TGCGCCAGCAGCCAACTCGGGCCGACAGGGACGAATTCACCCCTCCACTTT
. | . | TRBJ1-5 | TRBV4-1 | CASSQEEKGRGQPQHF | TGCGCCAGCAGCCAAGAGGAAAAAGGTCGGGGACAGCCCCAGCATTTT
TRBD2 | . | TRBJ2-5 | TRBV12-3/TRBV12-4 | CASSLNGGETQYF | TGTGCCAGCAGTTTAAACGGGGGGGAGACCCAGTACTTC
TRBD2 | . | TRBJ2-5 | TRBV4-3 | CASSQEGSAVQAGGIQETQYF | TGCGCCAGCAGCCAAGAAGGAAGCGCGGTACAAGCGGGGGGGATTCAAGAGACCCAGTACTTC
TRBD2 | . | TRBJ2-3 | TRBV12-5 | CASGLVVTSGTDTQYF | TGTGCTAGTGGTTTGGTAGTGACTAGCGGAACAGATACGCAGTATTTT
. | . | TRBJ2-5 | TRBV7-9 | CASSSGTIIIQETQYF | TGTGCCAGCAGCTCCGGGACAATAATAATACAAGAGACCCAGTACTTC
. | . | TRBJ2-5 | TRBV27 | CASSLRFDSQETQYF | TGTGCCAGCAGTTTACGGTTCGACAGCCAAGAGACCCAGTACTTC
. | many | TRBJ1-4 | TRBV12-3/TRBV12-4 | CASSPDPHEKLFF | TGTGCCAGCAGTCCAGATCCGCATGAAAAACTGTTTTTT
. | . | TRBJ1-4 | TRBV5-6 | CASSPGVGNEKLFF | TGTGCCAGCAGCCCAGGGGTTGGTAATGAAAAACTGTTTTTT
. | . | TRBJ1-1 | TRBV19 | CASSIEAIPNTEAFF | TGTGCCAGTAGTATCGAGGCCATACCGAACACTGAAGCTTTCTTT
. | . | TRBJ1-4 | TRBV9 | CASSVGVGEAGQEKLFF | TGTGCCAGCAGCGTAGGTGTCGGAGAGGCAGGACAAGAAAAACTGTTTTTT
TRBD1 | . | TRBJ1-2 | TRBV24-1 | CATSDFSGQNYGYTF | TGTGCCACCAGTGATTTCTCGGGACAGAACTATGGCTACACCTTC
. | few | TRBJ1-2 | TRBV14 | CASSRGRNYGYTF | TGTGCCAGCAGCCGAGGGCGAAACTATGGCTACACCTTC
TRBD2 | . | TRBJ2-1 | TRBV19 | CASSIYTRTSGGGYNEQFF | TGTGCCAGTAGTATATATACCCGGACTAGCGGGGGGGGCTACAATGAGCAGTTCTTC
TRBD1 | . | TRBJ1-6 | TRBV6-5 | CASSRGDSNSPLHF | TGTGCCAGCAGTCGAGGGGACAGCAATTCACCCCTCCACTTT
TRBD2 | . | TRBJ2-3 | TRBV19 | CASSTTSGPTDTQYF | TGTGCCAGTAGTACCACTAGCGGCCCCACAGATACGCAGTATTTT
. | . | TRBJ2-1 | TRBV4-3 | CASSQDGGGGRGNEQFF | TGCGCCAGCAGCCAAGACGGTGGCGGGGGCCGGGGGAATGAGCAGTTCTTC
. | . | TRBJ2-2 | TRBV14 | CASSQAGLNTGELFF | TGTGCCAGCAGCCAAGCCGGGTTGAACACCGGGGAGCTGTTTTTT
. | . | TRBJ1-5 | TRBV6-5 | CASSYSAGNQPQHF | TGTGCCAGCAGTTACTCGGCGGGGAACCAGCCCCAGCATTTT
TRBD2 | . | TRBJ2-7 | TRBV7-8 | CASSLEGGGFSYEQYF | TGTGCCAGCAGCTTAGAGGGCGGGGGGTTCTCCTACGAGCAGTACTTC
TRBD1 | . | TRBJ2-5 | TRBV5-6 | CASSSLTGGETQYF | TGTGCCAGCAGCTCTCTTACAGGGGGCGAGACCCAGTACTTC
. | . | TRBJ1-4 | TRBV7-2 | CASSLFAGTNEKLFF | TGTGCCAGCAGCTTATTTGCGGGGACTAATGAAAAACTGTTTTTT
. | . | TRBJ1-5 | TRBV2 | CASSGPLLSLNQPQHF | TGTGCCAGCAGTGGTCCCTTGTTGAGCCTCAATCAGCCCCAGCATTTT
TRBD1 | . | TRBJ1-1 | TRBV9 | CASSPGTVEAFF | TGTGCCAGCAGCCCTGGGACAGTTGAAGCTTTCTTT
. | few | TRBJ2-2 | TRBV10-3 | CAIRPGGGRTGELFF | TGTGCCATCAGACCTGGCGGGGGCCGCACCGGGGAGCTGTTTTTT
TRBD1 | few | TRBJ1-1 | TRBV18 | CASSPTGFEAFF | TGTGCCAGCTCACCGACAGGGTTTGAAGCTTTCTTT
TRBD1 | . | TRBJ1-1 | TRBV15 | CATSRVTGLLNTEAFF | TGTGCCACCAGCAGAGTGACAGGGTTGTTGAACACTGAAGCTTTCTTT
TRBD1 | . | TRBJ2-2 | TRBV12-5 | CASGLVQGAMGTGELFF | TGTGCTAGTGGTTTGGTACAGGGGGCGATGGGAACCGGGGAGCTGTTTTTT
TRBD2 | . | TRBJ2-1 | TRBV5-6 | CASSLGGLAGVEQFF | TGTGCCAGCAGCTTGGGTGGGCTAGCGGGGGTCGAGCAGTTCTTC
. | . | TRBJ1-1 | TRBV11-2 | CASTRPAGPNYAEAFF | TGTGCCAGCACCCGACCTGCGGGGCCAAACTACGCTGAAGCTTTCTTT
. | . | TRBJ1-2 | TRBV18 | CASSPSRVPTNYGYTF | TGTGCCAGCTCACCCTCCAGGGTCCCCACTAACTATGGCTACACCTTC
. | . | TRBJ1-2 | TRBV12-3/TRBV12-4 | CASSLGSYGYTF | TGTGCCAGCAGTCTAGGTAGTTATGGCTACACCTTC
TRBD1 | . | TRBJ1-6 | TRBV6-5 | CASRPSGTVHSPLHF | TGTGCCAGCAGGCCCTCCGGGACAGTCCATTCACCCCTCCACTTT
. | . | TRBJ2-7 | TRBV7-9 | CASSLVSYEQYF | TGTGCCAGCAGCTTAGTTAGTTACGAGCAGTACTTC
TRBD1 | few | TRBJ1-1 | TRBV10-3 | CAISPDRGNTEAFF | TGTGCCATCAGTCCCGACAGGGGGAACACTGAAGCTTTCTTT
. | . | TRBJ2-3 | TRBV6-5 | CASSYAHRGADTQYF | TGTGCCAGCAGTTACGCCCACCGCGGGGCAGATACGCAGTATTTT
TRBD1 | . | TRBJ1-1 | TRBV5-1 | CASSLTAGGTEAFF | TGCGCCAGCAGCTTAACCGCAGGGGGAACTGAAGCTTTCTTT
. | . | TRBJ1-4 | TRBV6-5 | CASTPTGWDEKLFF | TGTGCCAGCACCCCGACAGGCTGGGATGAAAAACTGTTTTTT
. | . | TRBJ2-7 | TRBV21-1 | CASSSQGGPPYEQYF | TGTGCCAGCAGCTCTCAGGGAGGGCCTCCCTACGAGCAGTACTTC
TRBD2 | . | TRBJ2-1 | TRBV10-1 | CASSESRGLAGVVEQFF | TGCGCCAGCAGTGAGTCGAGGGGACTAGCGGGGGTGGTGGAGCAGTTCTTC
. | once | TRBJ2-7 | TRBV23-1 | CASTPRGEQYF | TGCGCCAGCACCCCCCGGGGCGAGCAGTACTTC
TRBD1 | . | TRBJ1-2 | TRBV7-2 | CASSSRDRGTDGYTF | TGTGCCAGCAGCTCTCGGGACAGGGGGACGGATGGCTACACCTTC
. | . | TRBJ1-1 | TRBV3-1/TRBV3-2 | CASSLSGGNTEAFF | TGTGCCAGCAGCCTCTCAGGAGGTAACACTGAAGCTTTCTTT
TRBD1 | once | TRBJ2-6 | TRBV7-6 | CASSLRGQKGTGANVLTF | TGTGCCAGCAGCTTAAGGGGGCAAAAAGGGACTGGGGCCAACGTCCTGACTTTC
TRBD2 | . | TRBJ2-1 | TRBV29-1 | CSAPTSGGSSSYNEQFF | TGCAGTGCTCCTACTAGCGGGGGGTCTAGCTCCTACAATGAGCAGTTCTTC